Sequencing of this T cell receptor (beta chain) was carried out in a study of PD-L1 blockade in urothelial cancer. At the level of the study: Investigators checked blood 3 weeks (second dose) and 6 weeks after treatment start.

Time point meaning: peripheral blood 6 weeks after treatment start. CDR1 is SGHVS, CDR2 FQNEAQ, per germline. Trimming at V came to 4 bases and at J to 8 bases, leaving 7 bases not matched to a gene. The CDR3 runs 13 residues. Generated by immunoSEQ multiplex PCR, the TCRdb table keeps only in-frame clones and is missing some. The sample records around 110,000 clones, around 89% being singletons. Specimen: PBMCs, collected around atezolizumab (anti-PD-L1) treatment. The rearrangement uses TRBV7-8 and TRBJ1-2; TRBD1 matches 7 bases. This TCR was recovered from a man between 60 and 75 years old with urothelial cancer. This CDR3 is CASSYEGALGYTF. CDR3 bases: TGTGCCAGCAGCTACGAGGGGGCGTTAGGCTACACCTTC.